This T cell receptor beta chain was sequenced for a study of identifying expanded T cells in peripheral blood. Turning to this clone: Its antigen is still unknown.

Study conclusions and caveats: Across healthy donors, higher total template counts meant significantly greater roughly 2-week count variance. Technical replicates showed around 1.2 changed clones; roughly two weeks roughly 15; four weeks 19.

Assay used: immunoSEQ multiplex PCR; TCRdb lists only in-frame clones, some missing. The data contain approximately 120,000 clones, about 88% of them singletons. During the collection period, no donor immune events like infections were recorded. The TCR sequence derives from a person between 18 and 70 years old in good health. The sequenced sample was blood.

In DNA form, the CDR3 reads TGTGCCTGGAGTTCCGGGGGCATCTCCTACGAGCAGTACTTC. Its protein is CAWSSGGISYEQYF. The J gene is TRBJ2-7, the V gene TRBV30; tentatively, D is TRBD1 or TRBD2 (6 bases each). Per germline, CDR1 GTSNPN and CDR2 SVGIG (reference sequence). The V end was cut by 2 bases, the J end by 0 bases, with 11 bases between. This CDR3 has 14 residues.